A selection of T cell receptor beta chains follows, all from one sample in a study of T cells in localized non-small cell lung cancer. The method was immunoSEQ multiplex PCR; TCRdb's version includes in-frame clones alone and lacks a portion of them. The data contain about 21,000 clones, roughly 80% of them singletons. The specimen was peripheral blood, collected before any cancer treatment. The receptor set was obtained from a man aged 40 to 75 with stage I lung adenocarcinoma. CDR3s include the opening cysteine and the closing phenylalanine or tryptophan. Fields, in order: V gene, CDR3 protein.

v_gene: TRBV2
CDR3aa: CASSAESGAEETQYF

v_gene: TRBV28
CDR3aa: CASSLGYGDRVEKLFF

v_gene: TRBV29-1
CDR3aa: CSVAQGASRETPYEQYF

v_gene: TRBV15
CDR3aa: CATSRDRNSPLHF

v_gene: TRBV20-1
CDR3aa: CSAKTVTEQFF

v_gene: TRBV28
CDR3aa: CASSYGQYTDTQYF

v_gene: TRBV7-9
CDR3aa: CASSLHDRGQFF

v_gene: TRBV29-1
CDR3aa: CSGRTGQETQYF

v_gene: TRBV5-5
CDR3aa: CASSRGAVSNTGELFF

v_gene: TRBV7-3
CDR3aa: CASSLSGRETQYF

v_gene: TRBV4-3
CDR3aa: CASSRRGAYNEQFF

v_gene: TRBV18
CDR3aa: CASSTGDTQYF

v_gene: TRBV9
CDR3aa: CASSDDKQGAGEKLFF

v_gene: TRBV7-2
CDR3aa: CASSGRVSETQYF

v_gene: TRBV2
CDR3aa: CASSELLGGRSYEQYF

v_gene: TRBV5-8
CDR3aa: CASSLGHRVTEAFF

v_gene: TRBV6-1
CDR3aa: CASFTRTVEQYF